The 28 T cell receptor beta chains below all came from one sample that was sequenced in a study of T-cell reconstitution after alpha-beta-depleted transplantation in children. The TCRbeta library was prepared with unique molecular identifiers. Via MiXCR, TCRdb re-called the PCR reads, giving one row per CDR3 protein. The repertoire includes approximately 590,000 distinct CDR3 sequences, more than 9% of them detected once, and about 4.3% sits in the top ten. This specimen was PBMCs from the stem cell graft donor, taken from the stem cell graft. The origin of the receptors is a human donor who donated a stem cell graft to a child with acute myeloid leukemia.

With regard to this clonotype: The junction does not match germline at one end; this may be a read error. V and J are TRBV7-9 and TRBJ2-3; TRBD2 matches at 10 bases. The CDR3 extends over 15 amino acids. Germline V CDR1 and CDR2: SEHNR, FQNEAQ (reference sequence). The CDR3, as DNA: TGTGCCAGCAGCTCCGGGACTAGCGAAACAGATACGCTGTATTTT. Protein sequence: CASSSGTSETDTLYF.

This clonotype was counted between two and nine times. The CDR3 sequence is CSARDPAGKNIQYF. The CDR3 nucleotides read TGCAGTGCTAGAGATCCAGCGGGGAAAAACATTCAGTACTTC. This chain uses TRBV20-1 with TRBJ2-4, with 7 bases lining up with TRBD2. The CDR3 sequence is 14 residues long. The V gene's germline CDR1 is DFQATT and CDR2 SNEGSKA (reference sequence). V lost 0 bases, J lost 4 bases, and 3 bases stayed unmatched.

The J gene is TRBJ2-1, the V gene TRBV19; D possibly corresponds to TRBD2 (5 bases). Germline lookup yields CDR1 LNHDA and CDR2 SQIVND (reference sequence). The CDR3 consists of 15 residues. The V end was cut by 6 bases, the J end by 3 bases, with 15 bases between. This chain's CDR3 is CASSPSIGIYNEQFF. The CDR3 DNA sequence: TGTGCCAGTAGCCCCTCCATCGGGATCTACAATGAGCAGTTCTTC.

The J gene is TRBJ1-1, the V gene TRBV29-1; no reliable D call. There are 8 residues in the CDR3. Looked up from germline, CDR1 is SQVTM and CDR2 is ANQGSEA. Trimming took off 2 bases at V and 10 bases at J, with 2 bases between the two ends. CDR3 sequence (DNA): TGCAGCGTTGAACGAGCTTTCTTT. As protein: CSVERAFF. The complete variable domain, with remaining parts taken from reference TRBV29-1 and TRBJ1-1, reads SAVISQKPSRDICQRGTSLTIQCQVDSQVTMMFWYRQQPGQSLTLIATANQGSEATYESGFVIDKFPISRPNLTFSTLTVSNMSPEDSSIYLCSVERAFFGQGTRLTVV.

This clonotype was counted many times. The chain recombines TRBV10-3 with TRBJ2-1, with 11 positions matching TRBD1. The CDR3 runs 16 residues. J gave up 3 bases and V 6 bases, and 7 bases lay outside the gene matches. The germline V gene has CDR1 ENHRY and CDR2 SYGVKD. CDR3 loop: CAIRGTGGGVYNEQFF. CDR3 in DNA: TGTGCCATCAGGGGGACAGGGGGAGGTGTCTACAATGAGCAGTTCTTC.

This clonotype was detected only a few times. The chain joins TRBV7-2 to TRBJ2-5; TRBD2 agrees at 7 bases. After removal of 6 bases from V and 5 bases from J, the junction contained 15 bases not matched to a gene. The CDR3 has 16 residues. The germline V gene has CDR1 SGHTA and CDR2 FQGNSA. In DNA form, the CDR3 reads TGTGCCAGCAGTTCAACCGGGACTAATCGGTGGGAGACCCAGTACTTC. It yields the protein CASSSTGTNRWETQYF. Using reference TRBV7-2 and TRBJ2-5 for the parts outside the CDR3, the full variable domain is GAGVSQSPSNKVTEKGKDVELRCDPISGHTALYWYRQSLGQGLEFLIYFQGNSAPDKSGLPSDRFSAERTGGSVSTLTIQRTQQEDSAVYLCASSSTGTNRWETQYFGPGTRLLVL.

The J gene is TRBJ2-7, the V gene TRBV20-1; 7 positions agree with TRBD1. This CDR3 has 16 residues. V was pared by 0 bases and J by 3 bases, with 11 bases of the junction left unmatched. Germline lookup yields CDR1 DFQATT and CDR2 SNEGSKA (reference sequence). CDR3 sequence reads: CSARDLRGTEVYEQYF. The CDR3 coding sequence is TGCAGTGCTAGAGATCTCAGAGGGACAGAGGTCTACGAGCAGTACTTC.

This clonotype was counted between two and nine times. Here the CDR3 DNA reads TGTGCCAGCAGTTTAGGGGGGCAAATCGCCGGGGAGCTGTTTTTT. This gives the protein CASSLGGQIAGELFF. The rearrangement links TRBV28 to TRBJ2-2; D may match TRBD1 or TRBD2 (6 bases each). Germline assignment: CDR1 MDHEN and CDR2 SYDVKM. Trimming stripped 2 bases from V and 6 bases from J, with 13 bases between. The CDR3 has 15 amino acids.

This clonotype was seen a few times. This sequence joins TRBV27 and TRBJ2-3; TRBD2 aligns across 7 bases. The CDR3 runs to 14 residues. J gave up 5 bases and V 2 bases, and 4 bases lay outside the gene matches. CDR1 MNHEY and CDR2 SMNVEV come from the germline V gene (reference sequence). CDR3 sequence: CASSLAGEIDTQYF. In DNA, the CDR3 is TGTGCCAGCAGTTTAGCGGGAGAAATAGATACGCAGTATTTT.

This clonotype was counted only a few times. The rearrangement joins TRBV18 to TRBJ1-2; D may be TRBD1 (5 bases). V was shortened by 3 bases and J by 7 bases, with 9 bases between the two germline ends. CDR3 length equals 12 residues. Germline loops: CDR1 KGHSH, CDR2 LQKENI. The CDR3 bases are TGTGCCAGCTCACCGGCAGGGAGTGGCTACACCTTC. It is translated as CASSPAGSGYTF.

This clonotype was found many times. CDR3 region: CASRQANQETQYF. DNA of the CDR3: TGTGCCAGCAGACAGGCGAACCAAGAGACCCAGTACTTC. The chain carries TRBV28 and TRBJ2-5; D possibly corresponds to TRBD1 (5 bases). Trimming cost V 6 bases and J 0 bases, with 8 bases left between them. From germline, CDR1 is MDHEN and CDR2 SYDVKM. This CDR3 has 13 amino acids.

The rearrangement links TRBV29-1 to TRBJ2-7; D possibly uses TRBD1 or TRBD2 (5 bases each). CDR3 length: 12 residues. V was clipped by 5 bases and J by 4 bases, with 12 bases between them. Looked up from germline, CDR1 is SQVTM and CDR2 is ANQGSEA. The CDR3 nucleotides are TGCAGCGTTCCCGGGACGGGATACGAGCAGTACTTC. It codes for CSVPGTGYEQYF.

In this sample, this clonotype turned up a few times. The CDR3 protein is CASSLWGQKAGELFF. The CDR3 DNA reads TGTGCCAGCAGCTTATGGGGACAAAAAGCCGGGGAGCTGTTTTTT. The V call is TRBV7-2, the J call TRBJ2-2; tentative D call: TRBD1 (6 bases). CDR3 length equals 15 residues. Germline lookup yields CDR1 SGHTA and CDR2 FQGNSA. V lost 2 bases to trimming and J lost 6 bases, with 13 bases between them.

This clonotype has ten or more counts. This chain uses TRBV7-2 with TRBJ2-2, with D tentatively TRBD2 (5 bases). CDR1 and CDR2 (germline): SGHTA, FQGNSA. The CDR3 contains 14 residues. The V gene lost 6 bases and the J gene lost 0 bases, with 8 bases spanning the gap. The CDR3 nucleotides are TGTGCCAGCAGGGCGGGTTCGAACACCGGGGAGCTGTTTTTT. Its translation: CASRAGSNTGELFF.

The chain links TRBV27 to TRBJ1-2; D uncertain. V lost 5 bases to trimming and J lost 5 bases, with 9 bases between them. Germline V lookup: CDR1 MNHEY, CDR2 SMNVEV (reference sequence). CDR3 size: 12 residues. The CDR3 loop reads CASSNTAYGYTF. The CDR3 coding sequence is TGTGCCAGCAGTAATACAGCGTATGGCTACACCTTC.

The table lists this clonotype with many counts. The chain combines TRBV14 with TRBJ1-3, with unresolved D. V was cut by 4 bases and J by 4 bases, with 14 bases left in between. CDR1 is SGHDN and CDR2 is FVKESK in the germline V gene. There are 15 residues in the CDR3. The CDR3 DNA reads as TGTGCCAGCAGCCCCGGACTCTCGGCGGGAAACACCATATATTTT. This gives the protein CASSPGLSAGNTIYF.

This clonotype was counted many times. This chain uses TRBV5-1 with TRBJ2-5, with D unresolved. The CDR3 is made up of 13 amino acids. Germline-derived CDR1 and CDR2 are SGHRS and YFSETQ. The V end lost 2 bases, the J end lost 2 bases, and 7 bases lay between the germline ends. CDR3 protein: CASSFPRQETQYF. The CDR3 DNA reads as TGCGCCAGCAGCTTCCCCAGGCAAGAGACCCAGTACTTC.

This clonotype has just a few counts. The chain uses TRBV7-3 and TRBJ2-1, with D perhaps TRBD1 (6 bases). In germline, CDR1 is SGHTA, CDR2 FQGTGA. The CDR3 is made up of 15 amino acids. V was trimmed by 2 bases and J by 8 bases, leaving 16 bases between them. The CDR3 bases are TGTGCCAGCAGCTTATCGGGGCAGGGGCGCTATGAGCAGTTCTTC. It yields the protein CASSLSGQGRYEQFF.

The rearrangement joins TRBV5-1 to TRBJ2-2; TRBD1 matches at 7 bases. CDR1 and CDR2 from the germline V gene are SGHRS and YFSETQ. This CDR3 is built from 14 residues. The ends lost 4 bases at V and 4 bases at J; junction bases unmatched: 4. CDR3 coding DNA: TGCGCCAGCAGCCGGGACAGTCCCACCGGGGAGCTGTTTTTT. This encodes CASSRDSPTGELFF.

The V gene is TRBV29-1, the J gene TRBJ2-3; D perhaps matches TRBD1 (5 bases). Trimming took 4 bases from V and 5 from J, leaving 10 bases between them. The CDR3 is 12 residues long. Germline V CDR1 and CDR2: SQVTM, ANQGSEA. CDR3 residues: CSVGQGQDTQYF. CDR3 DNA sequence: TGCAGCGTTGGGCAGGGCCAAGATACGCAGTATTTT.

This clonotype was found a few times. The CDR3 spells CSALGGILAGGRNEQFF. DNA for the CDR3: TGCAGTGCCCTGGGGGGTATACTAGCGGGAGGAAGGAATGAGCAGTTCTTC. The chain couples TRBV20-1 to TRBJ2-1; 12 nucleotides align to TRBD2. Trimming took 6 bases from V and 7 from J; bases not matched to a gene: 16. The length of the CDR3 is 17 residues. Germline V gene lookup returns CDR1 DFQATT and CDR2 SNEGSKA (reference sequence).

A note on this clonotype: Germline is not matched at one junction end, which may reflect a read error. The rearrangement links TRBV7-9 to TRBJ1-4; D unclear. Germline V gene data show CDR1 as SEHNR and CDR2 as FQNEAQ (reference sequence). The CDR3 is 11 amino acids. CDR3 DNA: TGTGCCAGCAGCAAAAATGAAAAGCTGTTTTTT. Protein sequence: CASSKNEKLFF.

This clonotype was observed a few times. CDR3 loop: CATLKREAQNEQFF. CDR3 bases: TGTGCCACCCTAAAGCGGGAGGCCCAAAATGAGCAGTTCTTC. This chain joins TRBV12-3 or TRBV12-4 and TRBJ2-1; 9 nucleotides agree with TRBD2. The CDR3 contains 14 residues. Trimming removed 10 bases from V and 7 bases from J; junction bases left unmatched: 11.

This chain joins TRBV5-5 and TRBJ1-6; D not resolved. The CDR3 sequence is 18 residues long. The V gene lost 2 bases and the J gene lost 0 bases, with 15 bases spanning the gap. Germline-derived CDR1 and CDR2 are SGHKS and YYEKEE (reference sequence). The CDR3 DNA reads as TGTGCCAGCAGCTTCGGGCAGGCGAAACCCTCCTATAATTCACCCCTCCACTTT. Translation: CASSFGQAKPSYNSPLHF.

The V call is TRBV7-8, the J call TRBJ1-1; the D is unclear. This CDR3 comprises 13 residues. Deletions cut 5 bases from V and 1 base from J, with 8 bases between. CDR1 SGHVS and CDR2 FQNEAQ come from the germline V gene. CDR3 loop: CASSRFRNTEAFF. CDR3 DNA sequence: TGTGCCAGCAGCCGCTTCCGGAACACTGAAGCTTTCTTT.

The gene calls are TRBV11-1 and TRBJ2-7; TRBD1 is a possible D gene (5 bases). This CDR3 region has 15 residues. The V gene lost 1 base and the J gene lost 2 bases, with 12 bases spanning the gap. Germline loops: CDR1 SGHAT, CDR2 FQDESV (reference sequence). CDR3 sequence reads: CASSLEETDPYEQYF. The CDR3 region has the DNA TGTGCCAGCAGCTTAGAAGAGACAGACCCCTACGAGCAGTACTTC.

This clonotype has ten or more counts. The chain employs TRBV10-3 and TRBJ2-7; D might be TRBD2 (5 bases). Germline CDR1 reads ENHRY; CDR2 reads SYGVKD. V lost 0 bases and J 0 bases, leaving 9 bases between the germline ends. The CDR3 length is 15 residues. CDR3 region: CAISESDSSSYEQYF. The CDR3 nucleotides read TGTGCCATCAGTGAGTCGGACTCCAGCTCCTACGAGCAGTACTTC.

The DNA of the CDR3 is TGCAGTGCTAGTCCGGCCAGTAGATACGAGCAGTACTTC. Protein product: CSASPASRYEQYF. This chain links TRBV20-1 with TRBJ2-7; D gene ambiguous. From germline, CDR1 is DFQATT and CDR2 SNEGSKA (reference sequence). Trimming shortened V by 3 bases and J by 4 bases, and 13 bases separated the two germline ends. CDR3 length equals 13 residues.